A single sample gave rise to the 17 T cell receptor beta chains below, sequenced in a study of blood T cells in healthy people across ages. Next came a second PCR, run for about 6 to 12 cycles, which used a sample-barcoded 5' primer along with a J-beta primer mix. TCRdb re-called the 5' RACE reads with MiXCR, one entry per CDR3 protein. The profile covers 1.5 million or so distinct CDR3 sequences, with 42% appearing a single time and roughly 7.9% taken by the ten largest. Sequenced: blood. The receptors shown here come from a woman aged 18-29 years in good health.

This clonotype has just a few counts. The chain recombines TRBV9 with TRBJ2-6; 8 nucleotides align to TRBD1. There are 16 residues in the CDR3. Looked up from germline, CDR1 is SGDLS and CDR2 is YYNGEE. Trimming removed 4 bases from V and 4 bases from J; junction bases left unmatched: 7. CDR3 protein: CASSTRQGPGANVLTF. The CDR3 coding sequence is TGTGCCAGCAGCACCCGACAGGGGCCCGGGGCCAACGTCCTGACTTTC.

The count of this clonotype is one. This sequence joins TRBV20-1 and TRBJ1-4, with D possibly TRBD1 on 5 matching bases. The CDR3 has 15 residues. The germline gives CDR1 DFQATT, CDR2 SNEGSKA (reference sequence). With 0 bases removed from V and 4 bases from J, the gap between germline ends came to 12 bases. The CDR3 DNA follows: TGCAGTGCTAGAGATACCCGGGGCAATAATGAAAAACTGTTTTTT. Translation: CSARDTRGNNEKLFF.

The chain couples TRBV7-2 to TRBJ2-1; weak D call: TRBD2 (5 bases). This CDR3 region has 13 residues. V was shortened by 3 bases and J by 6 bases, with 9 bases between the two germline ends. The germline V gene has CDR1 SGHTA and CDR2 FQGNSA. The CDR3 region has the DNA TGTGCCAGCAGCTTGTCTAGCAGCAATGAGCAGTTCTTC. Translated: CASSLSSSNEQFF. Together with reference TRBV7-2 and TRBJ2-1, the CDR3 gives the full variable domain: GAGVSQSPSNKVTEKGKDVELRCDPISGHTALYWYRQSLGQGLEFLIYFQGNSAPDKSGLPSDRFSAERTGGSVSTLTIQRTQQEDSAVYLCASSLSSSNEQFFGPGTRLTVL.

The chain combines TRBV6-1 with TRBJ1-1; D gene uncertain. V shed 11 bases and J shed 1 base, with 14 bases lying between them. This CDR3 spans 13 amino acids. Germline V gives CDR1 MNHNS, CDR2 SASEGT. DNA for the CDR3: TGTGCCGCCCGCCTACAAGCGAACACTGAAGCTTTCTTT. Translating it yields CAARLQANTEAFF.

V usage is TRBV15 and J usage is TRBJ1-1; weak D call: TRBD1 (5 bases). V lost 5 bases, J lost 4 bases, and 8 bases lay in between. CDR1 and CDR2 from the germline V gene are LNHNV and YYDKDF (reference sequence). The CDR3 has 12 amino acids. For the CDR3, the DNA is TGTGCCACCAGCGGGGACGCCACTGAAGCTTTCTTT. It codes for CATSGDATEAFF.

The chain links TRBV5-1 to TRBJ2-4, with D maybe TRBD2 (5 bases). CDR1 is SGHRS and CDR2 is YFSETQ in the germline V gene. The CDR3 totals 16 residues. V was pared by 0 bases and J by 13 bases, with 23 bases between. This chain's CDR3 is CASSLEEGMEYNEQYF. The CDR3 bases are TGCGCCAGCAGCTTGGAAGAGGGTATGGAATACAATGAGCAGTACTTC.

V gene TRBV20-1 combines with J gene TRBJ2-7; 9 nucleotides align to TRBD2. CDR1 DFQATT and CDR2 SNEGSKA come from the germline V gene (reference sequence). V shed 3 bases, J shed 5 bases, and the junction held 5 bases outside the gene matches. The CDR3 runs 13 residues. CDR3 nucleotide sequence: TGCAGTGCTAGGCTAGCGGGATTTCACGAGCAGTACTTC. Translated, it gives CSARLAGFHEQYF.

The J gene is TRBJ2-5, the V gene TRBV7-9; D not resolved. CDR3 length equals 14 residues. The V gene lost 1 base and the J gene lost 5 bases, with 11 bases spanning the gap. CDR1 SEHNR and CDR2 FQNEAQ come from the germline V gene (reference sequence). DNA of the CDR3: TGTGCCAGCAGCTTAGTATCTCTCGGGGAGACCCAGTACTTC. This translates into CASSLVSLGETQYF.

About this clonotype: A junction boundary mismatches the germline segment, possibly from a read error. The chain has TRBV7-8 and TRBJ1-2, with TRBD1 identical over 7 bases. Germline-derived CDR1 and CDR2 are SGHVS and FQNEAQ. This CDR3 is built from 17 residues. CDR3 region: CVSSPFRDSRRWDGYTF. In nucleotides, the CDR3 is TGTGTCAGCAGCCCTTTCCGGGACAGTCGTAGGTGGGATGGCTACACCTTC. The full variable domain, its missing parts supplied by reference TRBV7-8 and TRBJ1-2, is GAGVSQSPRYKVAKRGQDVALRCDPISGHVSLFWYQQALGQGPEFLTYFQNEAQLDKSGLPSDRFFAERPEGSVSTLKIQRTQQEDSAVYLCVSSPFRDSRRWDGYTFGSGTRLTVV.

The CDR3 nucleotides read TGTGCCAGCAGCTCCACGGGGACAGGAAGGGAGCAGTTCTTC. Its translation is CASSSTGTGREQFF. This chain uses TRBV11-1 with TRBJ2-1, with 8 bases that match TRBD1. Trimming removed 4 bases from V and 10 bases from J; junction bases left unmatched: 9. Per the germline V gene, CDR1 is SGHAT and CDR2 is FQDESV (reference sequence). There are 14 residues in the CDR3.

This rearrangement joins TRBV20-1 to TRBJ1-2, with 7 bases aligning to TRBD1. The CDR3 has 13 residues. Per germline, CDR1 DFQATT and CDR2 SNEGSKA (reference sequence). After removal of 6 bases from V and 6 bases from J, the junction contained 10 bases not matched to a gene. The CDR3 region has the DNA TGCAGTGCCGACCGGGACAGTCGGGATGGCTACACCTTC. Translation gives CSADRDSRDGYTF.

Notes on this clonotype: This clone may be a read error of a much larger clone one base away. This chain connects TRBV27 to TRBJ1-2; D unresolved. The germline gives CDR1 MNHEY, CDR2 SMNVEV (reference sequence). CDR3 length: 12 residues. Trimming shortened V by 6 bases and J by 5 bases, and 10 bases separated the two germline ends. The DNA of the CDR3 is TGTGCCAGCAGCGACTGGGGTTATGGCTACACCTTC. It is translated as CASSDWGYGYTF.

This clonotype was seen many times. The genes are TRBV7-9 and TRBJ2-7; the D gene is possibly TRBD1 (6 bases). CDR1 and CDR2 from the germline V gene are SEHNR and FQNEAQ (reference sequence). The V end lost 5 bases, the J end lost 5 bases, and 19 bases lay between the germline ends. The CDR3 totals 15 residues. This chain's CDR3 is CASSTHRVGSNEQYF. The CDR3 DNA sequence: TGTGCCAGCAGCACTCACAGGGTTGGTTCCAACGAGCAGTACTTC.

There are a few counts of this clonotype. The chain uses TRBV11-2 and TRBJ2-6, with D tentatively TRBD1 (5 bases). The V and J ends lost 8 bases and 0 bases respectively, with 11 bases between them. The CDR3 sequence is 15 residues long. CDR1 and CDR2 from the germline V gene are SGHAT and FQNNGV. CDR3 nucleotide sequence: TGTGCCAGCGGGGCTAAAAGCTCTGGGGCCAACGTCCTGACTTTC. This sequence encodes CASGAKSSGANVLTF. The whole variable domain, filled in from reference TRBV11-2 and TRBJ2-6, reads EAGVAQSPRYKIIEKRQSVAFWCNPISGHATLYWYQQILGQGPKLLIQFQNNGVVDDSQLPKDRFSAERLKGVDSTLKIQPAKLEDSAVYLCASGAKSSGANVLTFGAGSRLTVL.

The table lists this clonotype with a few counts. J is TRBJ2-1 and V is TRBV20-1; 10 nucleotides match TRBD2. Germline V gene data show CDR1 as DFQATT and CDR2 as SNEGSKA (reference sequence). Trimming removed 3 bases from V and 12 bases from J; junction bases left unmatched: 8. This CDR3 is built from 13 residues. As DNA, the CDR3 is TGCAGTGCTAGGAGGCTAGCGGGAGACGGGCAGTTCTTC. Its protein product is CSARRLAGDGQFF.

V and J are TRBV4-2 and TRBJ2-7; the match to TRBD2 covers 10 bases. CDR1 and CDR2 from the germline V gene are LGHNA and YNFKEQ. J lost 5 bases, V lost 0 bases, and 10 bases had no gene match. CDR3 length equals 17 residues. CDR3 sequence reads: CASSQDDTGTSGDEQYF. DNA for the CDR3: TGTGCCAGCAGCCAAGATGATACCGGTACTAGCGGGGACGAGCAGTACTTC.

This clonotype was counted only a few times. The rearrangement uses TRBV12-3 or TRBV12-4 and TRBJ2-5, with 9 bases lining up with TRBD2. The CDR3 length is 19 residues. V lost 4 bases and J lost 3; bases outside the gene matches: 18. The CDR3 DNA reads as TGTGCCAGCAGTTCCCAAGGGGGGAGTAGCGGGAGTAGGGAAGAGACCCAGTACTTC. It codes for CASSSQGGSSGSREETQYF.